Following are 3 T cell receptor beta chains from one sample sequenced in a study of vaccination and CD4 T cells after COVID-19. Oncomine TCR Beta short-read sequencing was applied to DNA from cultured CD4+ T cells. TCRdb reanalysed the PCR reads using MiXCR and keeps one entry per CDR3 protein. The sample lists more than 20,000 distinct CDR3 sequences; roughly 41% were seen once. The time point was: late sampling 161 to 241 days after vaccination in a few convalescent patients. The treatment: roughly 11-day PBMC culture with coronavirus spike peptide pools or control peptides (ViraFEST assay). Which antigens these TCRs recognize remains unknown. The sequenced sample was CD4+ T cells from blood, cultured in vitro, obtained about 7 months after SARS-CoV-2 vaccination. The receptors were gathered from a human donor who had recovered from COVID-19.

This clonotype was detected only a few times. A read error may produce the germline difference seen at one junction end. The chain combines TRBV20-1 with TRBJ2-1, with D uncertain. Germline lookup yields CDR1 DFQATT and CDR2 SNEGSKA (reference sequence). The CDR3 is 14 residues long. This chain's CDR3 is CSAGDFGSYNEQFF. In nucleotides, the CDR3 is TGCAGTGCTGGAGACTTCGGCTCCTACAATGAGCAGTTCTTC.

V and J are TRBV12-3 or TRBV12-4 and TRBJ1-1; D not certain. V lost 5 bases and J 8 bases, leaving 12 bases between the germline ends. This CDR3 has 12 residues. The CDR3 nucleotides are TGTGCCAGCAGTCAGAGACGGGGAGAAGCTTTCTTT. Translated, it gives CASSQRRGEAFF.

This clonotype was seen more than once but under ten times. The chain combines TRBV4-3 with TRBJ2-1; 7 bases agree with TRBD1. After removal of 4 bases from V and 8 bases from J, the junction contained 8 bases not matched to a gene. CDR1 is LGHNA and CDR2 is YSLEER in the germline V gene. CDR3 length: 14 residues. The CDR3 coding sequence is TGCGCCAGCAGCCTAGAGACAGGGACGCATGAGCAGTTCTTC. Translation: CASSLETGTHEQFF.